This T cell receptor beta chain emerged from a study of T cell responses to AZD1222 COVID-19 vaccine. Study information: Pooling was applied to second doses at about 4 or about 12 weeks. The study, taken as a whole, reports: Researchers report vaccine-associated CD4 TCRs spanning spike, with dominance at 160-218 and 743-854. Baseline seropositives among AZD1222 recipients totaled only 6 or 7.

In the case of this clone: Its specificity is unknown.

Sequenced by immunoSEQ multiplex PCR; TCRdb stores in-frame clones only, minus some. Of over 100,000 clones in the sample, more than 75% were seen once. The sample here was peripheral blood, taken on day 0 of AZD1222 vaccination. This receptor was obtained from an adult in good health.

The CDR3 sequence is CASSPGMWGLAGGRQFF. The CDR3, as DNA: TGTGCCAGCAGCCCGGGAATGTGGGGACTAGCGGGAGGGCGGCAGTTCTTC. V and J are TRBV7-9 and TRBJ2-1; 16 bases are a match to TRBD2. Germline V gene data show CDR1 as SEHNR and CDR2 as FQNEAQ (reference sequence). Trimming cost V 5 bases and J 12 bases; bases outside gene matches: 13. This CDR3 comprises 17 residues.